Listed here are 3 T cell receptor beta chains from one sample, sequenced in a study of T-cell reconstitution after alpha-beta-depleted transplantation in children. TCRbeta library construction was performed incorporating unique molecular identifiers. A single record per CDR3 protein comes from TCRdb applying MiXCR to the PCR reads. In the table there are approximately 430,000 distinct CDR3 sequences, around 15% of which are singletons. This material consisted of PBMCs, mostly from graft donor cells, taken 360 days after TCRalphabeta/CD19-depleted stem cell transplant. Receptors originate from a boy younger than two who had a stem cell transplant for Wiskott-Aldrich syndrome, so the T cells may come from the graft donor.

This clonotype was picked up a small number of times. The chain joins TRBV7-9 to TRBJ1-2; no reliable D call. Between the trimmed V and J ends, which lost 5 bases and 4 bases, there was a span of 11 bases. Germline values: CDR1 SEHNR, CDR2 FQNEAQ (reference sequence). The CDR3 contains 13 residues. CDR3 bases: TGTGCCAGCAGCCCCGGAGGGTCCTATGGCTACACCTTC. As protein: CASSPGGSYGYTF.

This chain uses TRBV5-1 with TRBJ2-7; either TRBD1 or TRBD2 may supply D (6 bases each). Between the trimmed V and J ends, which lost 4 bases and 7 bases, there was a span of 21 bases. The CDR3 extends over 15 amino acids. Germline lookup yields CDR1 SGHRS and CDR2 YFSETQ. The CDR3 sequence is CASSPDAWGAGEQYF. CDR3 sequence (DNA): TGCGCCAGCAGCCCCGATGCGTGGGGGGCGGGTGAGCAGTACTTC.

V gene TRBV7-9 combines with J gene TRBJ2-7, with 8 bases lining up with TRBD1. This CDR3 has 15 amino acids. The germline V gene has CDR1 SEHNR and CDR2 FQNEAQ (reference sequence). V shed 6 bases, J shed 10 bases, and the junction held 17 bases outside the gene matches. The CDR3 reads CASRLSGTGLTQQYF. CDR3 coding DNA: TGTGCCAGCAGGTTATCCGGGACAGGCCTTACCCAACAGTACTTC.